A selection of T cell receptor beta chains follows, all from one sample in a study of CD8+ T cells in alopecia areata. Sequenced by immunoSEQ multiplex PCR; TCRdb stores in-frame clones only, minus some. The sample yields 65,000 to 100,000 clones, roughly half seen once. The material sequenced was NKG2D-high CD8+ T cells sorted from blood. The source of these receptors is a human donor with alopecia areata. Both conserved end residues are part of each CDR3. A D gene is named only where the DNA matches it firmly. The size field is filled for only some rows; it gives once, few, many or a size class.

-,15,TRBV29-1,TRBJ2-6,-,CSVEEGAPGANVLTF,TGCAGCGTTGAAGAGGGGGCCCCTGGGGCCAACGTCCTGACTTTC
-,13,TRBV30,TRBJ2-5,-,CAWSVDTGETQYF,TGTGCCTGGAGCGTGGACACGGGGGAGACCCAGTACTTC
-,16,TRBV29-1,TRBJ2-1,-,CSVEGAVSFSYNEQFF,TGCAGCGTTGAAGGTGCGGTATCTTTCTCCTACAATGAGCAGTTCTTC
-,16,TRBV28,TRBJ2-5,TRBD2,CASSFPSGSREETQYF,TGTGCCAGCAGCTTCCCTAGCGGGAGTCGGGAGGAGACCCAGTACTTC
-,12,TRBV5-6,TRBJ1-2,-,CASSLGGYGYTF,TGTGCCAGCAGCTTGGGTGGCTATGGCTACACCTTC
-,14,TRBV5-6,TRBJ2-5,-,CASSYPSTSETQYF,TGTGCCAGCAGCTATCCCTCGACCTCAGAGACCCAGTACTTC
-,14,TRBV4-1,TRBJ2-5,-,CASSQELGRETQYF,TGCGCCAGCAGCCAAGAGCTGGGGAGGGAGACCCAGTACTTC
-,13,TRBV5-1,TRBJ2-1,-,CASSLDSNPEQFF,TGCGCCAGCAGCTTGGACAGTAACCCGGAGCAGTTCTTC
-,14,TRBV2,TRBJ1-2,TRBD1,CASRTPGQRYGYTF,TGTGCCAGCAGAACTCCGGGACAGAGATATGGCTACACCTTC
-,12,TRBV6-5,TRBJ2-5,-,CATGQNGETQYF,TGTGCCACAGGCCAAAACGGGGAGACCCAGTACTTC
-,13,TRBV29-1,TRBJ1-2,-,CSVEEDLTIGYTF,TGCAGCGTTGAAGAAGATTTAACCATAGGCTACACCTTC
-,15,TRBV28,TRBJ2-1,TRBD2,CASSPTSGSFDEQFF,TGTGCCAGCAGTCCCACTAGCGGGAGTTTCGATGAGCAGTTCTTC
few,15,TRBV28,TRBJ2-1,-,CASKPARESSDEQFF,TGTGCCAGCAAACCAGCTCGGGAGAGTTCGGATGAGCAGTTCTTC
-,14,TRBV13,TRBJ2-7,-,CASSLGQGTYEQYF,TGTGCCAGCAGCTTAGGGCAGGGGACCTACGAGCAGTACTTC
-,15,TRBV28,TRBJ2-7,TRBD1,CASRPTGTGIYEQYF,TGTGCCAGCAGGCCTACCGGGACAGGGATCTACGAGCAGTACTTC
few,13,TRBV6-5,TRBJ1-1,-,CASSFGVRTEAFF,TGTGCCAGCAGTTTCGGGGTACGCACTGAAGCTTTCTTT
-,13,TRBV29-1,TRBJ1-1,-,CSALLGDSIEAFF,TGCAGCGCCCTGCTTGGGGATTCCATTGAAGCTTTCTTT
once,14,TRBV14,TRBJ2-7,-,CASSSRQGGYEQYF,TGTGCCAGCAGCTCGAGACAGGGAGGCTACGAGCAGTACTTC
-,13,TRBV7-9,TRBJ2-7,-,CASSLPSSYEQYF,TGTGCCAGCAGCTTACCTAGCTCCTACGAGCAGTACTTC
few,14,TRBV28,TRBJ2-1,-,CASSYRVESNEQFF,TGTGCCAGCAGTTACAGGGTCGAGTCCAATGAGCAGTTCTTC
few,15,TRBV29-1,TRBJ1-2,TRBD1,CSVEGGTGVNYGYTF,TGCAGCGTTGAAGGGGGGACAGGGGTTAACTATGGCTACACCTTC
-,13,TRBV9,TRBJ2-1,-,CASSAGTRNEQFF,TGTGCCAGCAGCGCAGGGACCAGGAATGAGCAGTTCTTC
-,14,TRBV13,TRBJ1-2,-,CASSLGRAVYGYTF,TGTGCCAGCAGCTTAGGACGGGCAGTCTATGGCTACACCTTC
-,13,TRBV27,TRBJ1-1,-,CASSLFGNTEAFF,TGTGCCAGCAGTTTATTCGGGAACACTGAAGCTTTCTTT
-,13,TRBV27,TRBJ2-7,-,CASSLGPTYEQYF,TGTGCCAGCAGTCTCGGACCGACCTACGAGCAGTACTTC
-,14,TRBV7-8,TRBJ2-1,TRBD1,CASSPGTGRNEQFF,TGTGCCAGCAGCCCAGGGACAGGGCGGAATGAGCAGTTCTTC
-,11,TRBV29-1,TRBJ2-7,-,CSASLRGEQYF,TGCAGCGCCAGCTTGAGAGGGGAGCAGTACTTC
-,15,TRBV14,TRBJ2-3,-,CASSQGTIRTDTQYF,TGTGCCAGCAGCCAAGGGACCATTCGCACAGATACGCAGTATTTT
once,12,TRBV2,TRBJ2-7,-,CASGRDPYEQYF,TGTGCCTCCGGAAGGGACCCCTACGAGCAGTACTTC